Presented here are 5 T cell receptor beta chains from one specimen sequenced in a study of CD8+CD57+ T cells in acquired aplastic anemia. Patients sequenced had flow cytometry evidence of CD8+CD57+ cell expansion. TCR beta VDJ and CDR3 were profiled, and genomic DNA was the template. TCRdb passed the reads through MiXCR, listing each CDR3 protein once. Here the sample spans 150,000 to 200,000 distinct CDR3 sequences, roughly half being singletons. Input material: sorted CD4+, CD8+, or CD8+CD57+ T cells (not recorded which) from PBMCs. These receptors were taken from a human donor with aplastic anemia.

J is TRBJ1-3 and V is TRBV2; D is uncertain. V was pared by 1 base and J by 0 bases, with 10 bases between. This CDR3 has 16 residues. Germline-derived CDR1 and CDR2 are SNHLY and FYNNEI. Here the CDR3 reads CASSEDSYFSGNTIYF. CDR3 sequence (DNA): TGTGCCAGCAGTGAAGACAGCTATTTCTCTGGAAACACCATATATTTT. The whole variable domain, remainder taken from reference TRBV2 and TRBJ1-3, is EPEVTQTPSHQVTQMGQEVILRCVPISNHLYFYWYRQILGQKVEFLVSFYNNEISEKSEIFDDQFSVERPDGSNFTLKIRSTKLEDSAMYFCASSEDSYFSGNTIYFGEGSWLTVV.

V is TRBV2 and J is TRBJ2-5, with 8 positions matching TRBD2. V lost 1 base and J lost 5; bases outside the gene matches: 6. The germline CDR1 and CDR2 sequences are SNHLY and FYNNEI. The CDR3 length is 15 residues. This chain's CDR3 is CASSEDGLAGETQYF. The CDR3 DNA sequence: TGTGCCAGCAGTGAAGACGGACTAGCCGGGGAGACCCAGTACTTC.

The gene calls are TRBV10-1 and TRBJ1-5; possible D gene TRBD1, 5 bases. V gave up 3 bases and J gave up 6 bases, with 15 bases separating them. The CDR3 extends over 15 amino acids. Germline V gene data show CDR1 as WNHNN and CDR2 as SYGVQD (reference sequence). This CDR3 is CASSEDQGRGQPQHF. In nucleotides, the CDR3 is TGCGCCAGCAGTGAAGATCAGGGACGAGGTCAGCCCCAGCATTTT.

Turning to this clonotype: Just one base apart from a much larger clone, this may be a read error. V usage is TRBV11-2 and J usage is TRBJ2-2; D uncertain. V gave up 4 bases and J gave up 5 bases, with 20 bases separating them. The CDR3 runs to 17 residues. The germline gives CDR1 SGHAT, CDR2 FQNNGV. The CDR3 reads CASSSPNRSPSTGELFF. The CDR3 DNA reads TGTGCCAGCAGCTCCCCAAATCGAAGTCCTTCGACCGGGGAGCTGTTTTTT.

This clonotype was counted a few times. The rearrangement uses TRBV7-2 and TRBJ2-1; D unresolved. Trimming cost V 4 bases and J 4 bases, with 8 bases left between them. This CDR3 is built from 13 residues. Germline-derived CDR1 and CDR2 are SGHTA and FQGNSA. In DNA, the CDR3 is TGTGCCAGCAGCTCACCAAATTACAATGAGCAGTTCTTC. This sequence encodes CASSSPNYNEQFF. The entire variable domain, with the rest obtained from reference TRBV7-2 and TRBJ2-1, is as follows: GAGVSQSPSNKVTEKGKDVELRCDPISGHTALYWYRQSLGQGLEFLIYFQGNSAPDKSGLPSDRFSAERTGGSVSTLTIQRTQQEDSAVYLCASSSPNYNEQFFGPGTRLTVL.